The clone carrying this TCR beta chain was seen a single time. The CDR3 consists of 15 residues. The V gene's germline CDR1 is SGHRS and CDR2 YFSETQ. The V and J ends lost 3 bases and 4 bases, in that order; junction bases with no gene match: 9. This sample is part of a study of blood T cell repertoires in COVID-19. Per the original data handling: Amplifying reference gene primers gave estimates of nucleated cell counts. Sequencing was performed with immunoSEQ multiplex PCR; in TCRdb, only in-frame clones are kept and a portion is missing. From that table come the V and J calls and clone size; the DNA was used to work out D and trimming. Among roughly 280,000 clones, around nine tenths were seen once, and the ten largest hold about 8.7%.

This chain uses TRBV5-1 with TRBJ2-5; TRBD2 agrees at 7 bases. The receptor was isolated from a man between 35 and 55 years old with active or convalescent COVID-19. Source material: peripheral blood. CDR3 amino acids: CASSYEAGWGETQYF. In DNA form, the CDR3 reads TGCGCCAGCAGCTATGAAGCGGGGTGGGGAGAGACCCAGTACTTC.